These T cell receptor beta chains were read from a single sample in a study of T cell repertoires in cytomegalovirus infection. TCRdb called the reads again in MiXCR, with one record for every CDR3 protein. Of some 900,000 distinct CDR3 sequences listed, less than 35% are singletons. Antigens for these TCRs are unknown. The sequencing here drew on cultured CD8+ T cells from PBMCs, taken from culture after CMV antigen stimulation. These receptors all stem from a human donor in good health (CMV status not recorded). Some clones in this sample may be carry-over from other donors' samples. Both conserved end residues are part of each CDR3. The D gene is left open where the match is weak. Clone sizes are given selectively: once, few, many, or a class where the clone is expanded.

V gene	clone size	D gene	J gene	CDR3 DNA	CDR3 protein
TRBV5-5	-	-	TRBJ2-3	TGTGCCAGCAGCTTGGAACAGGCCAACACAGATACGCAGTATTTT	CASSLEQANTDTQYF
TRBV6-4	few	-	TRBJ1-1	TGTGCCAGCGGGGTGAGAGTTGGCACTGAAGCTTTCTTT	CASGVRVGTEAFF
TRBV14	-	TRBD1	TRBJ1-1	TGTGCCAGCAGCCAAGAGGTCTCAGGGGGAAAAACTGAAGCTTTCTTT	CASSQEVSGGKTEAFF
TRBV6-1	many	-	TRBJ1-1	TGTGCCAGCAGTGAAGGGGCGGGAAACACTGAAGCTTTCTTT	CASSEGAGNTEAFF
TRBV7-8	-	-	TRBJ1-5	TGTGCCAGCACCCCTAAGACAGGTTCCAATCAGCCCCAGCATTTT	CASTPKTGSNQPQHF
TRBV6-2/TRBV6-3	few	-	TRBJ2-7	TGTGCCAGCATCTCCAGCACGACCTACGAGCAGTACTTC	CASISSTTYEQYF
TRBV5-1	-	-	TRBJ2-1	TGCGCCAGCAGCTTGGAGGGACCCCCCCCCCACAATGAGCAGTTCTTC	CASSLEGPPPHNEQFF
TRBV23-1	-	TRBD2	TRBJ2-3	TGCGCCAGCAGTCTACCTCGGGGGAAGCTAGCGGGGGAGCACAGCACAGATACGCAGTATTTT	CASSLPRGKLAGEHSTDTQYF
TRBV19	-	-	TRBJ2-1	TGTGCCAGTAGTACCGCCCTTAGCGGTGAGCAGTTCTTC	CASSTALSGEQFF
TRBV9	-	-	TRBJ1-1	TGTGCCAGCAGCGTAGGAGTCCAGGGGAGCACTGAAGCTTTCTTT	CASSVGVQGSTEAFF
TRBV7-2	many	TRBD2	TRBJ2-1	TGTGCCAGCAGCTTAGGTATAGCGGGGGGTCTCTACAATGAGCAGTTCTTC	CASSLGIAGGLYNEQFF
TRBV7-2	many	-	TRBJ2-5	TGTGCCAGCAGCCCAGGACTCCCCCAGTACTTC	CASSPGLPQYF
TRBV7-4	-	-	TRBJ2-7	TGTGCCAGCAGCCCTAAGACAGGATTTTCCTACGAGCAGTACTTC	CASSPKTGFSYEQYF
TRBV29-1	-	TRBD1	TRBJ1-2	TGCAGCGTACCGGACAGGCAAAACTATGGCTACACCTTC	CSVPDRQNYGYTF
TRBV28	-	-	TRBJ2-2	TGTGCCAGCAGTTTTACTAGCCTTGGCGTCGGGGAGCTGTTTTTT	CASSFTSLGVGELFF
TRBV12-5	-	-	TRBJ2-2	TGTGCTAGTGGTTTGGTATCTCTTGGGGAGCTGTTTTTT	CASGLVSLGELFF
TRBV28	-	-	TRBJ1-5	TGTGCCAGCAGTTTATTAGCGGCTAGCAATCAGCCCCAGCATTTT	CASSLLAASNQPQHF
TRBV7-9	few	TRBD1	TRBJ1-2	TGTGCCAGCAGCTGGGGGACAGGGCGCCAGGGAGGAGGCTACACCTTC	CASSWGTGRQGGGYTF
TRBV7-2	many	TRBD1	TRBJ1-5	TGTGCCAGCGGACAGGGGCAGCCCCAGCATTTT	CASGQGQPQHF
TRBV10-3	-	TRBD1	TRBJ2-5	TGTGCCATCAGTGAGGGGGACAGGGGGTACCAAGAGACCCAGTACTTC	CAISEGDRGYQETQYF
TRBV7-9	few	-	TRBJ2-5	TGTGCCAGCAAATCTTGGGGGGAAGAGACCCAGTACTTC	CASKSWGEETQYF
TRBV7-2	many	-	TRBJ1-1	TGTGCCAGCAGCTTTTATGAGGGGAACACTGAAGCTTTCTTT	CASSFYEGNTEAFF
TRBV2	-	-	TRBJ2-7	TGTGCCAGCCACGACTACGAGCAGTACTTC	CASHDYEQYF
TRBV10-3	-	TRBD2	TRBJ2-3	TGTGCCATCAATACCGGGACTAGCTCCAGCACAGATACGCAGTATTTT	CAINTGTSSSTDTQYF
TRBV9	-	-	TRBJ1-5	TGTGCCAGCAGCGTAGCTGAGGGGTGGAATCAGCCCCAGCATTTT	CASSVAEGWNQPQHF
TRBV12-3/TRBV12-4	-	-	TRBJ1-4	TGTGCCAGCACCCTCGGGGGGAATGAAAAACTGTTTTTT	CASTLGGNEKLFF
TRBV4-2	-	TRBD2	TRBJ2-2	TGTGCCAGCAGCCAAGCTCTAGCGGGGGGGCCGCCCGGGGAGCTGTTTTTT	CASSQALAGGPPGELFF
TRBV27	-	TRBD2	TRBJ2-3	TGTGCCAGCAGTTTCGGCCTAGCGGGGGCCCTGTTCCACGCAGATACGCAGTATTTT	CASSFGLAGALFHADTQYF
TRBV7-6	few	TRBD2	TRBJ2-1	TGTGCCAGCAGCTTAGAGGGCGGGGGGGCCAACTACAATGAGCAGTTCTTC	CASSLEGGGANYNEQFF
TRBV12-5	few	-	TRBJ1-3	TGTGCTAGTGGCTCAGGCGGAAACACCATATATTTT	CASGSGGNTIYF
TRBV6-1	once	-	TRBJ1-2	TGTGCCAGCGTAGTCTCCCCTATATTGGACTATGGCTACACCTTC	CASVVSPILDYGYTF
TRBV2	once	-	TRBJ1-5	TGTGCCAGCAGTGAGGACAGTCCCCAGCATTTT	CASSEDSPQHF
TRBV2	few	-	TRBJ1-6	TGTGCCAGCAGGGAACAGATTTTTAATTCACCCCTCCACTTT	CASREQIFNSPLHF
TRBV7-9	few	-	TRBJ1-1	TGTGCCAGCAGCTTATGGCCCGGGATAGGAGACACTGAAGCTTTCTTT	CASSLWPGIGDTEAFF
TRBV7-3	few	-	TRBJ1-6	TGTGCCAGCAGCTTTGACAGCGGAAGGGGGTCACCCCTCCACTTT	CASSFDSGRGSPLHF